The 8 T cell receptor beta chains below come from one sample, sequenced in a study of siplizumab effects on memory and regulatory T cells. Libraries were prepared by immunoSEQ multiplex PCR; TCRdb keeps only in-frame clonotypes and omits some of them. Of about 98,000 clones listed, 80% to 95% are singletons. The sequencing sample was made of CD4+ T cells sorted from blood. The receptors here all came from a human donor in good health.

This sequence joins TRBV6-5 and TRBJ2-1; no reliable D call. From germline, CDR1 is MNHEY and CDR2 SVGAGI. V was clipped by 6 bases and J by 0 bases, with 6 bases between them. CDR3 size: 13 residues. The CDR3 nucleotides are TGTGCCAGCAGCCGCAGCTCCTACAATGAGCAGTTCTTC. Protein sequence: CASSRSSYNEQFF.

The chain joins TRBV20-1 to TRBJ1-1; 7 bases fit TRBD1. After removal of 3 bases from V and 11 bases from J, the junction contained 6 bases not matched to a gene. This CDR3 is 11 amino acids long. Germline CDR1 and CDR2: DFQATT and SNEGSKA (reference sequence). CDR3 nucleotide sequence: TGCAGTGCTAGTGAGGGGGCTAGGGCTTTCTTT. Translating it yields CSASEGARAFF.

V and J are TRBV15 and TRBJ2-2; tentatively, D is TRBD1 (6 bases). The CDR3 contains 15 residues. Germline CDR1 is LNHNV and CDR2 is YYDKDF (reference sequence). V dropped 8 bases and J dropped 1 base, with 14 bases sitting between them. For the CDR3, the DNA is TGTGCCACCTCATTGGGGACATGGAACACCGGGGAGCTGTTTTTT. Protein: CATSLGTWNTGELFF.

The CDR3 nucleotides read TGTGCCAGCAGTAAACTTACAGGGGGAGCCATCACAGATACGCAGTATTTT. Amino acids: CASSKLTGGAITDTQYF. The V call is TRBV11-2, the J call TRBJ2-3; TRBD1 agrees at 8 bases. This CDR3 is 17 amino acids long. Germline assignment: CDR1 SGHAT and CDR2 FQNNGV. V gave up 6 bases and J gave up 2 bases; unmatched junction bases: 13.

V usage is TRBV28 and J usage is TRBJ1-4; D gene ambiguous. The CDR3 runs 14 residues. Germline V gene lookup returns CDR1 MDHEN and CDR2 SYDVKM. V was trimmed by 5 bases and J by 7 bases, leaving 14 bases between them. CDR3 sequence (DNA): TGTGCCAGCAGTCCCAGGACGGTGGGTGAAAAACTGTTTTTT. Encoded protein: CASSPRTVGEKLFF.

V usage is TRBV29-1 and J usage is TRBJ2-7; D unresolved. V dropped 1 base and J dropped 7 bases, with 11 bases sitting between them. Germline CDR1 and CDR2: SQVTM and ANQGSEA. The CDR3 consists of 12 residues. The CDR3 reads CSVEVESREQYF. CDR3 bases: TGCAGCGTTGAAGTGGAGTCGCGGGAGCAGTACTTC.

This rearrangement joins TRBV28 to TRBJ2-5, with D hard to call. CDR1 and CDR2 (germline): MDHEN, SYDVKM. Deletions cut 7 bases from V and 3 bases from J, with 12 bases between. The CDR3 consists of 13 residues. CDR3 DNA sequence: TGTGCCAGCACAACTAACGCGGAAGAGACCCAGTACTTC. Protein sequence: CASTTNAEETQYF.

The genes are TRBV5-6 and TRBJ2-1; 9 nucleotides line up with TRBD2. Looked up from germline, CDR1 is SGHDT and CDR2 is YYEEEE. The CDR3 contains 13 residues. V shed 4 bases, J shed 9 bases, and the junction held 5 bases outside the gene matches. The CDR3 nucleotides are TGTGCCAGCAGCCTAGCGGGAAGGGGTGAGCAGTTCTTC. Protein product: CASSLAGRGEQFF.